The 11 T cell receptor beta chains in this list originate from one sample, sequenced in a study of PD-L1 blockade in urothelial cancer. Time point in this sample: pretreatment peripheral blood. TCRdb's copy holds only in-frame clones and misses some; the assay was immunoSEQ multiplex PCR. The data show 60,000 to 70,000 clones, under 90% seen once. The sample consisted of PBMCs, taken around atezolizumab (anti-PD-L1) treatment. The receptors derive from a man aged 65 to 85 with urothelial cancer.

This chain connects TRBV27 to TRBJ2-7; the D is unclear. In germline, CDR1 is MNHEY, CDR2 SMNVEV (reference sequence). The CDR3 loop spans 11 amino acids. V was pared by 3 bases and J by 6 bases, with 6 bases between. CDR3 residues: CASSFGFEQYF. The CDR3 nucleotides read TGTGCCAGCAGTTTCGGGTTCGAGCAGTACTTC.

The rearrangement uses TRBV5-6 and TRBJ2-5, with 9 bases aligning to TRBD2. The CDR3 extends over 16 amino acids. After removal of 4 bases from V and 1 base from J, the junction contained 8 bases not matched to a gene. Germline V CDR1 and CDR2: SGHDT, YYEEEE. This CDR3 is CASSPGTSLGQETQYF. The CDR3 DNA reads as TGTGCCAGCAGCCCTGGGACTAGCTTAGGCCAAGAGACCCAGTACTTC. Full variable domain (missing parts from reference TRBV5-6 and TRBJ2-5): DAGVTQSPTHLIKTRGQQVTLRCSPKSGHDTVSWYQQALGQGPQFIFQYYEEEERQRGNFPDRFSGHQFPNYSSELNVNALLLGDSALYLCASSPGTSLGQETQYFGPGTRLLVL.

This clone showed up just once. This chain joins TRBV5-1 and TRBJ2-1; no clear D. There are 15 residues in the CDR3. Trimming cost V 0 bases and J 1 base, with 8 bases left between them. Germline CDR1 SGHRS, CDR2 YFSETQ. The CDR3 here is CASSLDSYSYNEQFF. The CDR3 DNA sequence: TGCGCCAGCAGCTTGGACAGCTATTCCTACAATGAGCAGTTCTTC. The variable domain in full, completed from reference TRBV5-1 and TRBJ2-1, reads KAGVTQTPRYLIKTRGQQVTLSCSPISGHRSVSWYQQTPGQGLQFLFEYFSETQRNKGNFPGRFSGRQFSNSRSEMNVSTLELGDSALYLCASSLDSYSYNEQFFGPGTRLTVL.

This clone occurred a few times. The CDR3 loop reads CATVDSFISSGNTIYF. The CDR3, as DNA: TGTGCCACCGTGGACTCGTTTATTAGCTCTGGAAACACCATATATTTT. V usage is TRBV10-3 and J usage is TRBJ1-3; D gene unclear. V was shortened by 10 bases and J by 0 bases, with 19 bases between the two germline ends. The CDR3 loop spans 16 amino acids. Germline-derived CDR1 and CDR2 are ENHRY and SYGVKD.

The chain is built from TRBV7-9 and TRBJ1-2, with 8 nucleotides matching TRBD1. Germline loops: CDR1 SEHNR, CDR2 FQNEAQ (reference sequence). Unmatched junction bases numbered 8, after V lost 2 bases and J lost 3 bases. This CDR3 has 16 residues. This CDR3 reads CASSLTLAGGDYGYTF. CDR3 bases: TGTGCCAGCAGCTTAACCCTCGCAGGGGGCGACTATGGCTACACCTTC. Full variable domain (outside the CDR3, taken from reference TRBV7-9 and TRBJ1-2): DTGVSQNPRHKITKRGQNVTFRCDPISEHNRLYWYRQTLGQGPEFLTYFQNEAQLEKSRLLSDRFSAERPKGSFSTLEIQRTEQGDSAMYLCASSLTLAGGDYGYTFGSGTRLTVV.

V gene TRBV28 combines with J gene TRBJ2-3; 12 bases are a match to TRBD2. This CDR3 region has 17 residues. The germline V gene has CDR1 MDHEN and CDR2 SYDVKM. J lost 1 base, V lost 1 base, and 3 bases had no gene match. CDR3 region: CASSLSPSGGGTDTQYF. The DNA for the CDR3 is TGTGCCAGCAGTTTATCCCCTAGCGGGGGGGGCACAGATACGCAGTATTTT.

The chain has TRBV18 and TRBJ2-3; TRBD2 matches at 11 bases. J gave up 4 bases and V 4 bases, and 4 bases lay outside the gene matches. Germline CDR1 is KGHSH and CDR2 is LQKENI. This CDR3 spans 15 amino acids. The CDR3 DNA is TGTGCCAGCTCACTAGCGGGAGGGCAGGCAGATACGCAGTATTTT. It yields the protein CASSLAGGQADTQYF.

The genes are TRBV29-1 and TRBJ2-3; 8 bases are shared with TRBD2. The CDR3 spans 13 residues. Germline lookup yields CDR1 SQVTM and CDR2 ANQGSEA. The V segment lost 6 bases and the J segment 2 bases; nucleotides outside the gene matches: 4. The CDR3 reads CSVGGANTDTQYF. The CDR3 nucleotides are TGCAGCGTCGGGGGGGCGAACACAGATACGCAGTATTTT.

The rearrangement joins TRBV27 to TRBJ2-1, with a tentative D call TRBD2 (5 bases). Germline lookup yields CDR1 MNHEY and CDR2 SMNVEV (reference sequence). This CDR3 is 18 amino acids long. V was trimmed by 0 bases and J by 4 bases, leaving 19 bases between them. The CDR3: CASSLSTRGGLSYNEQFF. The CDR3 region has the DNA TGTGCCAGCAGTTTATCGACCCGTGGCGGGCTATCTTACAATGAGCAGTTCTTC.

The chain joins TRBV4-1 to TRBJ2-3; 8 bases align to TRBD2. The CDR3 loop spans 18 amino acids. From germline, CDR1 is MGHRA and CDR2 YSYEKL. Trimming at V came to 0 bases and at J to 0 bases, leaving 8 bases not matched to a gene. CDR3 sequence (DNA): TGCGCCAGCAGCCAAGATCCCCTACTAGCGGCTAGCACAGATACGCAGTATTTT. Translation: CASSQDPLLAASTDTQYF.

The chain is built from TRBV6-5 and TRBJ1-1, with D perhaps matching TRBD1 (6 bases). V was pared by 5 bases and J by 4 bases, with 14 bases between. Per germline, CDR1 MNHEY and CDR2 SVGAGI. This CDR3 contains 14 residues. Here the CDR3 reads CASSKNRVGTEAFF. CDR3 DNA: TGTGCCAGCAGTAAGAACAGGGTGGGCACTGAAGCTTTCTTT.